The subject of this entry is one T cell receptor beta chain. This clone's antigen is unknown. Per-nucleotide qualities are absent, and no much larger clonotype sits a single base away. This specimen belongs to a study of OX40 agonist ivuxolimab in advanced cancers. General notes on the study: Ivuxolimab, which targeted the costimulatory receptor OX40 (CD134), was an agonistic, fully human IgG2 monoclonal antibody. Of the approximately 54 dose-escalation patients, hepatocellular carcinoma was present in 19, melanoma in some 15, renal cell carcinoma in 9 and head and neck cancer in 9. The paper reports the monotherapy dose-escalation portion (N of about 56 patients) of the phase I ivuxolimab trial. Intravenous ivuxolimab was administered to patients every 2 weeks at six dose levels: 0.01, 0.1, 0.3, 1.5, 3 and 10 mg/kg. The purpose of peripheral TCRbeta sequencing was to test whether ivuxolimab changed TCR sequence diversity and led to clonal T-cell expansion. Patients were allowed to have had prior anti-PD-1, anti-PD-L1 or anti-CTLA-4 therapy, and around two fifths of the dose-escalation patients had been treated with checkpoint inhibitors. Partial responses occurred in three dose-escalation patients, of whom one had hepatocellular carcinoma and two had cutaneous melanoma. The dose-escalation cohort was around 83% male with a mean age of about 60 years, ranging from about 23 to 85.

The junction shows trimming of 3 bases on V and 5 bases on J, plus 14 bases between the germline ends. The CDR3, from cysteine to phenylalanine, totals 14 residues. The sequence is cut down to CDR3 DNA, 42 bases in frame from base 1. The germline V gene (reference sequence) sets CDR1 to LNHDA and CDR2 to SQIVND. The trial excluded patients who had a history of autoimmune disease or were on systemic immunosuppression. Peripheral blood for TCR sequencing was collected from all dose cohorts at baseline, on cycle 4 day 1, and on cycle 7 day 1. The samples were taken from a phase I, first-in-human, multicenter, open-label dose-escalation trial of ivuxolimab. Adults with locally advanced or metastatic melanoma, renal cell carcinoma, hepatocellular carcinoma or head and neck squamous cell carcinoma were enrolled in the trial. Before TCR sequencing, CD4+ T cells and CD8+ T cells were sorted from peripheral blood as separate populations.

For sequencing of the TCRbeta CDR3 region, genomic DNA was extracted from the sorted cells. The immunoSEQ Assay was used to sequence the TCRbeta CDR3 regions. TCRdb re-hosts the immuneACCESS table, in-frame sequences only. Its copies lack some clones; in the studies checked, an unresolved V gene accounts for under half of them, and the cause for the rest is not known. The sample records 40,000 to 50,000 clones, roughly 90% of which are singletons. The top ten clones comprise 0.95% to 1.1% of the sample. Broader findings and caveats from the paper: In the 0.1-3.0 mg/kg groups, partial responders had among the lowest normalized peripheral clonal expansion, particularly in CD8+ T cells. On average, CD8+ T cells showed more expanded clones than CD4+ T cells after ivuxolimab. Antigen specificity was not determined for the clonally expanded peripheral T cells. Low levels of normalized T-cell clonal expansion were also seen in some patients who did not respond. At doses of 0.1 to 3.0 mg/kg, clonal expansion of both CD4+ and CD8+ T cells in blood was seen between baseline and week 6.

The origin of this receptor is an adult with an advanced solid tumor such as melanoma, head and neck, liver or kidney cancer. The sequence links TRBV19 to TRBJ2-7, and possibly TRBD1, on 5 matching bases. The specimen comprised CD4+ or CD8+ T cells sorted from blood, sampled in a trial of the OX40 agonist ivuxolimab. CDR3 loop: CASSIESGYHEQYF. The nucleotides are TGTGCCAGTAGTATCGAGTCAGGGTACCACGAGCAGTACTTC.